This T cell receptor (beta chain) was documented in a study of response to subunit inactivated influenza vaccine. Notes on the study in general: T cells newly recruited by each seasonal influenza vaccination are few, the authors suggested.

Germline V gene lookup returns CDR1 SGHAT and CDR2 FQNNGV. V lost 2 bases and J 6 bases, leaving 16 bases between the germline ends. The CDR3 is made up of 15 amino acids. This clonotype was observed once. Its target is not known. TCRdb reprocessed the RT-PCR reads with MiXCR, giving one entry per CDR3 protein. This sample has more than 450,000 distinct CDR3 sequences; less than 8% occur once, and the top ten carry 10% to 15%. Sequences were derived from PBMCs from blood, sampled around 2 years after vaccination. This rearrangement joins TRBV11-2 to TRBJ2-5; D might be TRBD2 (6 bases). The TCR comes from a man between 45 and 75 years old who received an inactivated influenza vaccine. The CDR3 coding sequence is TGTGCCAGCAGCTTACGGAGGGGCCCCGCAAAGACCCAGTACTTC. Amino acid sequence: CASSLRRGPAKTQYF.